This T cell receptor beta chain was found in a study of T-cell reconstitution after alpha-beta-depleted transplantation in children. This clonotype has just a few counts. For TCRbeta, the library was prepared with unique molecular identifiers. TCRdb used MiXCR to reprocess the PCR reads, holding one entry per CDR3 protein. Of about 72,000 distinct CDR3 sequences detected, approximately 7.3% appear once; the ten largest clones hold approximately 2.3%. This CDR3 region has 15 residues. Germline assignment: CDR1 SGHRS and CDR2 YFSETQ. With 0 bases clipped from V and 5 bases from J, the junction kept 6 bases outside the gene matches.

This sequence originates from a human donor who donated a stem cell graft to a child with acute lymphoblastic leukemia. The chain has TRBV5-1 and TRBJ2-7; TRBD1 agrees at 9 bases. This sample comprised PBMCs from the stem cell graft donor, obtained from the stem cell graft. The CDR3 region is CASSLGQGEIDEQYF. The CDR3 DNA is TGCGCCAGCAGCTTGGGACAGGGGGAGATCGACGAGCAGTACTTC.